These 7 T cell receptor beta chains originate from one sample sequenced in a study of chemoradiotherapy in HPV16-positive cancers. TCRdb keeps only in-frame clones here, not all; method: immunoSEQ multiplex PCR. Among approximately 30,000 clones listed, over 85% were seen once. This specimen was blood, taken from a patient who underwent chemoradiotherapy. The origin of the receptors is a human donor with HPV-associated anogenital cancer.

The chain couples TRBV7-9 to TRBJ1-5, with unresolved D. V was cut by 5 bases and J by 11 bases, with 13 bases left in between. This CDR3 is built from 12 residues. Germline-derived CDR1 and CDR2 are SEHNR and FQNEAQ (reference sequence). The CDR3 sequence: CASSAGVLAQHF. CDR3 coding DNA: TGTGCCAGCAGCGCTGGGGTTTTGGCCCAGCATTTT.

The V gene is TRBV28, the J gene TRBJ2-7; 13 bases match TRBD2. Trimming took 3 bases from V and 4 from J; bases not matched to a gene: 21. Germline CDR1 and CDR2: MDHEN and SYDVKM. This CDR3 has 21 amino acids. CDR3: CASSFYRATNLGLAGQYEQYF. The CDR3 DNA is TGTGCCAGCAGTTTTTATCGAGCCACAAACTTGGGACTAGCGGGACAGTACGAGCAGTACTTC.

The CDR3 nucleotides read TGTGCCAGCAGTTTACAGAACCCGTACGAGCAGTACTTC. Residues: CASSLQNPYEQYF. The chain combines TRBV28 with TRBJ2-7; the D is unclear. V gave up 2 bases and J gave up 4 bases, with 9 bases separating them. The CDR3 consists of 13 residues. Germline values: CDR1 MDHEN, CDR2 SYDVKM.

The chain is built from TRBV2 and TRBJ2-1; 10 nucleotides match TRBD2. The germline gives CDR1 SNHLY, CDR2 FYNNEI. J lost 12 bases, V lost 6 bases, and 14 bases had no gene match. The CDR3 runs to 15 residues. CDR3 bases: TGTGCCAGCAGCGTCGGTAGCGGGGGGAGGGGGCGGCAGTTCTTC. Translating it yields CASSVGSGGRGRQFF.

The CDR3 coding sequence is TGTGCCAGCAGCTTAGCAGGGGGCGCGGAGACCCAGTACTTC. This codes for CASSLAGGAETQYF. The chain employs TRBV7-7 and TRBJ2-5; 7 bases map to TRBD1. CDR3 size: 14 residues. CDR1 SSHAT and CDR2 FNYEAQ come from the germline V gene (reference sequence). Trimming removed 0 bases from V and 5 bases from J; junction bases left unmatched: 3.

The chain uses TRBV7-2 and TRBJ2-5; 9 bases map to TRBD2. This CDR3 spans 17 amino acids. Germline loops: CDR1 SGHTA, CDR2 FQGNSA. J gave up 4 bases and V 5 bases, and 14 bases lay outside the gene matches. The CDR3 DNA sequence: TGTGCCAGCAGCCCCGGGGGATTAGCGGGAGTAGGAGAGACCCAGTACTTC. Translated: CASSPGGLAGVGETQYF.

This rearrangement joins TRBV6-5 to TRBJ1-2, with D maybe TRBD1 (5 bases). Between the trimmed V and J ends, which lost 2 bases and 4 bases, there was a span of 11 bases. CDR1 is MNHEY, CDR2 SVGAGI, per germline. CDR3 length: 14 residues. This CDR3 reads CASSYGQQGYGYTF. The CDR3 nucleotides read TGTGCCAGCAGTTACGGGCAGCAGGGCTATGGCTACACCTTC.